A selection of T cell receptor beta chains follows, all from one sample in a study of beta chain features in type 1 diabetes. Some clones are missing from TCRdb's copy, which holds only in-frame ones; the method was immunoSEQ multiplex PCR. The table lists around 400,000 clones, roughly 15% of them singletons, with roughly 0.019% in the top ten. Sequencing was performed on naive CD4+ T cells from blood. These receptors were taken from a young woman in good health. Each CDR3 is given with its conserved first and last residue. The order of the fields is V gene, J gene, clone size, D gene, CDR3 DNA, CDR3 protein. D genes are given only for firm matches. For some rows the clone size is stated as once, few or many, or as a class when expanded; others skip it.

v_gene: TRBV28
j_gene: TRBJ2-3
abundance: -
d_gene: TRBD1
CDR3nt: TGTGCCAGCAGTCTCCCGGGACAGGGTGGTGATACGCAGTATTTT
CDR3aa: CASSLPGQGGDTQYF

v_gene: TRBV28
j_gene: TRBJ2-7
abundance: -
d_gene: TRBD2
CDR3nt: TGTGCCAGCAGTTCCCATAGCGGGAGGCCCCCGGGGGACGAGCAGTACTTC
CDR3aa: CASSSHSGRPPGDEQYF

v_gene: TRBV7-9
j_gene: TRBJ1-2
abundance: few
d_gene: -
CDR3nt: TGTGCCAGCAGCTTAATAGGGGAGGATGGCTACACCTTC
CDR3aa: CASSLIGEDGYTF

v_gene: TRBV7-2
j_gene: TRBJ2-7
abundance: few
d_gene: TRBD2
CDR3nt: TGTGCCAGCAGCCCAGGGGGACTAGCGGGAGCCTACGAGCAGTACTTC
CDR3aa: CASSPGGLAGAYEQYF

v_gene: TRBV28
j_gene: TRBJ2-5
abundance: few
d_gene: -
CDR3nt: TGTGCCAGCAGCTCCCTCCTAGGTTCCCAAGAGACCCAGTACTTC
CDR3aa: CASSSLLGSQETQYF

v_gene: TRBV20-1
j_gene: TRBJ2-1
abundance: -
d_gene: -
CDR3nt: TGCAGTGCTAGAGGCTCCCGCCCGGTCTTC
CDR3aa: CSARGSRPVF

v_gene: TRBV7-2
j_gene: TRBJ2-1
abundance: -
d_gene: TRBD2
CDR3nt: TGTGCCAGCAGCTTAGTTGGAGCGGGGGTATACAATGAGCAGTTCTTC
CDR3aa: CASSLVGAGVYNEQFF

v_gene: TRBV6-6
j_gene: TRBJ2-5
abundance: -
d_gene: TRBD2
CDR3nt: TGTGCCAGCAGTTCCCTAGCGGGAGGGCGGGAGACCCAGTACTTC
CDR3aa: CASSSLAGGRETQYF

v_gene: TRBV29-1
j_gene: TRBJ2-6
abundance: few
d_gene: -
CDR3nt: TGCAGCGTGCATAGTGGGGCCAACGTCCTGACTTTC
CDR3aa: CSVHSGANVLTF

v_gene: TRBV28
j_gene: TRBJ1-1
abundance: -
d_gene: TRBD1
CDR3nt: TGTGCCAGCAGTTTAACAGGGACAGGGGGGAACACTGAAGCTTTCTTT
CDR3aa: CASSLTGTGGNTEAFF

v_gene: TRBV23-1
j_gene: TRBJ2-2
abundance: -
d_gene: TRBD1
CDR3nt: TGCGCCAGCAGTCATGACAGGGGCCTTAACACCGGGGAGCTGTTTTTT
CDR3aa: CASSHDRGLNTGELFF

v_gene: TRBV19
j_gene: TRBJ2-1
abundance: few
d_gene: -
CDR3nt: TGTGCCAGTAGTCCCAGCTACAATGAGCAGTTCTTC
CDR3aa: CASSPSYNEQFF

v_gene: TRBV9
j_gene: TRBJ1-2
abundance: few
d_gene: -
CDR3nt: TGTGCCAGCAGTGTGGCGGCCGGAACCGTCTATGGCTACACCTTC
CDR3aa: CASSVAAGTVYGYTF

v_gene: TRBV18
j_gene: TRBJ2-5
abundance: -
d_gene: TRBD1
CDR3nt: TGTGCCAGCTCACCACCGACAGGGGTAGAAGAGACCCAGTACTTC
CDR3aa: CASSPPTGVEETQYF

v_gene: TRBV30
j_gene: TRBJ1-1
abundance: -
d_gene: -
CDR3nt: TGTGCCTGGACCTTGGGGGGGACTGAAGCTTTCTTT
CDR3aa: CAWTLGGTEAFF

v_gene: TRBV7-9
j_gene: TRBJ2-1
abundance: -
d_gene: -
CDR3nt: TGTGCCAGCAGCTTAGGTCCGGTACTCTACAATGAGCAGTTCTTC
CDR3aa: CASSLGPVLYNEQFF

v_gene: TRBV7-2
j_gene: TRBJ2-7
abundance: -
d_gene: TRBD1
CDR3nt: TGTGCCAGCAGCAATCACCGAGGACAGGCCAGTGGGGAGCAGTACTTC
CDR3aa: CASSNHRGQASGEQYF

v_gene: TRBV6-5
j_gene: TRBJ2-1
abundance: few
d_gene: TRBD2
CDR3nt: TGTGCCAGCAGCGGACTAGCGGGAGGTCTTTCGTTCTTC
CDR3aa: CASSGLAGGLSFF

v_gene: TRBV9
j_gene: TRBJ2-2
abundance: -
d_gene: -
CDR3nt: TGTGCCAGCAGCGCCCCCCCCCGCAGGGGAGAGAACACCGGGGAGCTGTTTTTT
CDR3aa: CASSAPPRRGENTGELFF

v_gene: TRBV2
j_gene: TRBJ1-2
abundance: few
d_gene: TRBD1
CDR3nt: TGTGCCAGCAACCTGGACAGGGGATATGGCTACACCTTC
CDR3aa: CASNLDRGYGYTF

v_gene: TRBV7-9
j_gene: TRBJ2-7
abundance: -
d_gene: -
CDR3nt: TGTGCCAGCAGCGCCTGGGGGGACAGCAGCTCCTACGAGCAGTACTTC
CDR3aa: CASSAWGDSSSYEQYF

v_gene: TRBV5-6
j_gene: TRBJ2-5
abundance: few
d_gene: TRBD1
CDR3nt: TGTGCCAGCAGCGGGGACAGCCAGACCCAGTACTTC
CDR3aa: CASSGDSQTQYF

v_gene: TRBV18
j_gene: TRBJ2-1
abundance: -
d_gene: -
CDR3nt: TGTGCCAGCTCACCGGTGGTGGGAGACAATGAGCAGTTCTTC
CDR3aa: CASSPVVGDNEQFF

v_gene: TRBV30
j_gene: TRBJ2-1
abundance: few
d_gene: TRBD2
CDR3nt: TGTGCCTGGAGTGCTCTTAGCGGGAGGGCCGATGAGCAGTTCTTC
CDR3aa: CAWSALSGRADEQFF

v_gene: TRBV10-3
j_gene: TRBJ2-7
abundance: -
d_gene: TRBD2
CDR3nt: TGTGCCATCAAAAAGCAAGGGACTAGCGCCCGCTACGAGCAGTACTTC
CDR3aa: CAIKKQGTSARYEQYF

v_gene: TRBV9
j_gene: TRBJ1-1
abundance: -
d_gene: -
CDR3nt: TGTGCCAGCGCGAGATTAGAGGACACTGAAGCTTTCTTT
CDR3aa: CASARLEDTEAFF

v_gene: TRBV23-1
j_gene: TRBJ2-2
abundance: -
d_gene: -
CDR3nt: TGCGCCAGCAGTACTTTACTAGCGAACACCGGGGAGCTGTTTTTT
CDR3aa: CASSTLLANTGELFF

v_gene: TRBV29-1
j_gene: TRBJ2-7
abundance: -
d_gene: TRBD2
CDR3nt: TGCAGCGTTGGACTAGCGGTGCCCTCCTACGAGCAGTACTTC
CDR3aa: CSVGLAVPSYEQYF

v_gene: TRBV5-6
j_gene: TRBJ1-5
abundance: -
d_gene: TRBD1
CDR3nt: TGTGCCAGCAGCTTGTACAGGGGACGACTGCGGCCCCAGCATTTT
CDR3aa: CASSLYRGRLRPQHF

v_gene: TRBV7-9
j_gene: TRBJ2-1
abundance: few
d_gene: TRBD1
CDR3nt: TGTGCCAGCAGCCCCGGACAGGGTTTCGATGAGCAGTTCTTC
CDR3aa: CASSPGQGFDEQFF

v_gene: TRBV9
j_gene: TRBJ1-4
abundance: -
d_gene: TRBD1
CDR3nt: TGTGCCAGCGGACAGACAGGGCCGGGTGAAAAACTGTTTTTT
CDR3aa: CASGQTGPGEKLFF

v_gene: TRBV18
j_gene: TRBJ2-1
abundance: few
d_gene: TRBD1
CDR3nt: TGTGCCAGCCCATCGAATAGGGGGCTTTACAATGAGCAGTTCTTC
CDR3aa: CASPSNRGLYNEQFF

v_gene: TRBV7-8
j_gene: TRBJ1-2
abundance: few
d_gene: -
CDR3nt: TGTGCCAGCAGCTTTTCACAGGACGTAGTGGGCTACACCTTC
CDR3aa: CASSFSQDVVGYTF

v_gene: TRBV28
j_gene: TRBJ2-1
abundance: few
d_gene: TRBD2
CDR3nt: TGTGCCAGCAGGACGACCGGGACTAGCTCCTACAATGAGCAGTTCTTC
CDR3aa: CASRTTGTSSYNEQFF

v_gene: TRBV28
j_gene: TRBJ2-2
abundance: few
d_gene: -
CDR3nt: TGTGCCAGCAGTTTCCTAGGAGGGATTAACACCGGGGAGCTGTTTTTT
CDR3aa: CASSFLGGINTGELFF

v_gene: TRBV2
j_gene: TRBJ2-6
abundance: -
d_gene: -
CDR3nt: TGTGCCAGCAGTGACACCAACGTCCTGACTTTC
CDR3aa: CASSDTNVLTF

v_gene: TRBV29-1
j_gene: TRBJ2-1
abundance: -
d_gene: TRBD2
CDR3nt: TGCAGCGTTGAAATTGGCGGGAGCTCCTACAATGAGCAGTTCTTC
CDR3aa: CSVEIGGSSYNEQFF

v_gene: TRBV7-3
j_gene: TRBJ2-3
abundance: -
d_gene: TRBD1
CDR3nt: TGTGCCAGCAGCTTAGTGCAGGGGGCTGGAGATACGCAGTATTTT
CDR3aa: CASSLVQGAGDTQYF

v_gene: TRBV28
j_gene: TRBJ1-2
abundance: -
d_gene: TRBD1
CDR3nt: TGTGCCAGCAGTCTCCCGGTAGGGGGCGGCTATGGCTACACCTTC
CDR3aa: CASSLPVGGGYGYTF

v_gene: TRBV9
j_gene: TRBJ2-2
abundance: few
d_gene: TRBD2
CDR3nt: TGTGCCAGCAGCCAACTAGCGGGACGCACCGGGGAGCTGTTTTTT
CDR3aa: CASSQLAGRTGELFF

v_gene: TRBV28
j_gene: TRBJ2-5
abundance: -
d_gene: TRBD2
CDR3nt: TGTGCCAGCACCGAGCCCAGACTAGCGGGAGAGACCCAGTACTTC
CDR3aa: CASTEPRLAGETQYF

v_gene: TRBV7-2
j_gene: TRBJ1-5
abundance: -
d_gene: TRBD1
CDR3nt: TGTGCCAGCAGCCGGACAGGGGGGAATCAGCCCCAGCATTTT
CDR3aa: CASSRTGGNQPQHF

v_gene: TRBV19
j_gene: TRBJ2-7
abundance: few
d_gene: TRBD2
CDR3nt: TGTGCCAGTAGCCCCGGACTAGCGGGGAGCTACGAGCAGTACTTC
CDR3aa: CASSPGLAGSYEQYF

v_gene: TRBV28
j_gene: TRBJ1-1
abundance: -
d_gene: -
CDR3nt: TGTGCCAGCAGTCCCACAATGAACACTGAAGCTTTCTTT
CDR3aa: CASSPTMNTEAFF

v_gene: TRBV25-1
j_gene: TRBJ2-7
abundance: -
d_gene: -
CDR3nt: TGTGCCAGCAGTGAGCCAGGGCTCGAGCAGTACTTC
CDR3aa: CASSEPGLEQYF

v_gene: TRBV19
j_gene: TRBJ1-1
abundance: few
d_gene: -
CDR3nt: TGTGCCAGTAGTGGAAGGGACACTTTCACTGAAGCTTTCTTT
CDR3aa: CASSGRDTFTEAFF

v_gene: TRBV28
j_gene: TRBJ2-5
abundance: few
d_gene: TRBD1
CDR3nt: TGTGCCAGCAGCCGAGCCGGGACAGAAGAGACCCAGTACTTC
CDR3aa: CASSRAGTEETQYF

v_gene: TRBV30
j_gene: TRBJ1-1
abundance: -
d_gene: -
CDR3nt: TGTGCCTGCGCCACGGGGGTACCTGAAGCTTTCTTT
CDR3aa: CACATGVPEAFF

v_gene: TRBV6-1
j_gene: TRBJ2-5
abundance: -
d_gene: TRBD2
CDR3nt: TGTGCCAGCAGGGGGGGGATCTTAGAGACCCAGTACTTC
CDR3aa: CASRGGILETQYF